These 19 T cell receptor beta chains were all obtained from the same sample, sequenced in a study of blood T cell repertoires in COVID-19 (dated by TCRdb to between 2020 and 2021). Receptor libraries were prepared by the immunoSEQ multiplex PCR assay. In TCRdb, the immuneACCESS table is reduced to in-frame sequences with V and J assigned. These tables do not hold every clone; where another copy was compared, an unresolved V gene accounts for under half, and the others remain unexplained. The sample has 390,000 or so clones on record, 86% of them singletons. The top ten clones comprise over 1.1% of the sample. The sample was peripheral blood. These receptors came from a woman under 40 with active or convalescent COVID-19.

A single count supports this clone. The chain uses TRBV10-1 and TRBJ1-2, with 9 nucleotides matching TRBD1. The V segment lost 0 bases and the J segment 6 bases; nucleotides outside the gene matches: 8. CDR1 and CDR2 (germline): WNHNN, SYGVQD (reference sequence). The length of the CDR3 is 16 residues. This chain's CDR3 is CASSESYRDRANGYTF. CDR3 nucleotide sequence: TGCGCCAGCAGTGAGTCGTATCGGGACAGGGCTAATGGCTACACCTTC.

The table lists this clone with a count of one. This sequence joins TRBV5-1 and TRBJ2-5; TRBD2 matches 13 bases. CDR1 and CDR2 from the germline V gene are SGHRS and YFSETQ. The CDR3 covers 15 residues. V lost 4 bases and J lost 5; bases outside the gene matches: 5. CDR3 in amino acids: CASSIPGLAGETQYF. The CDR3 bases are TGCGCCAGCAGCATACCGGGACTAGCGGGGGAGACCCAGTACTTC.

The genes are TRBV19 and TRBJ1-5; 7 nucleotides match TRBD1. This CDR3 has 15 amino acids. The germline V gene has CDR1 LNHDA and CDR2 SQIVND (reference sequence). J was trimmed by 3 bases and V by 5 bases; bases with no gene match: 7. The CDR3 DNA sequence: TGTGCCAGTAGTCCCGGGACAGCGCTCAATCAGCCCCAGCATTTT. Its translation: CASSPGTALNQPQHF. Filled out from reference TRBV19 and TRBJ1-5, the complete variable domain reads DGGITQSPKYLFRKEGQNVTLSCEQNLNHDAMYWYRQDPGQGLRLIYYSQIVNDFQKGDIAEGYSVSREKKESFPLTVTSAQKNPTAFYLCASSPGTALNQPQHFGDGTRLSIL.

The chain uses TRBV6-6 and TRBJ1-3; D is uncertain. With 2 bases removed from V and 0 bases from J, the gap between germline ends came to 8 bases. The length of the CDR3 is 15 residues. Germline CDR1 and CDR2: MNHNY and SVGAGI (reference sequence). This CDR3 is CASSYVRSSGNTIYF. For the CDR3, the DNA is TGTGCCAGCAGTTACGTGAGGAGCTCTGGAAACACCATATATTTT.

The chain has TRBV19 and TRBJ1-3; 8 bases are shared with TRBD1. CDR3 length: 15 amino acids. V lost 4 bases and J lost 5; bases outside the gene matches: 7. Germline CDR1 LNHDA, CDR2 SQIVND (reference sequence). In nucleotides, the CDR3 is TGTGCCAGTAGTAACGGACAGGGTAATAGAAACACCATATATTTT. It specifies CASSNGQGNRNTIYF.

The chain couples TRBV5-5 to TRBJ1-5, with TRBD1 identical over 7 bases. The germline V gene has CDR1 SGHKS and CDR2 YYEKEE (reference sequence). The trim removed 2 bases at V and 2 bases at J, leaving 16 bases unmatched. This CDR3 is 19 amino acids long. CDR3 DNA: TGTGCCAGCAGCTTAAGGGGGCAGGAGCCGATGGGTCGCAATCAGCCCCAGCATTTT. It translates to CASSLRGQEPMGRNQPQHF.

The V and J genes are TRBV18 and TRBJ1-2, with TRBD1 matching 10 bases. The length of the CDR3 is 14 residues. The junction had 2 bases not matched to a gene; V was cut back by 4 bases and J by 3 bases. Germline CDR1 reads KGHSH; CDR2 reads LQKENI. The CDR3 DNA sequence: TGTGCCAGCTCACGACAGGGGGCGGACTATGGCTACACCTTC. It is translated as CASSRQGADYGYTF.

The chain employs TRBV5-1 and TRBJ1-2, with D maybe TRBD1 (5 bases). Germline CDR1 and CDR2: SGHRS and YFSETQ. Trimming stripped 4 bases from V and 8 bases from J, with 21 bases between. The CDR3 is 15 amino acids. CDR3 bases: TGCGCCAGCAGCCAAGGAATGACAGCCTTTACGGGCTACACCTTC. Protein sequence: CASSQGMTAFTGYTF.

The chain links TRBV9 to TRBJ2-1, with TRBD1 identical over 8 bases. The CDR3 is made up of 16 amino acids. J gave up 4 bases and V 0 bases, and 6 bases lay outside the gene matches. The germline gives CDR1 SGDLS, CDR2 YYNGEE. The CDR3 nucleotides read TGTGCCAGCAGCGTAGTTGGACAGGGTGTTTACAATGAGCAGTTCTTC. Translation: CASSVVGQGVYNEQFF.

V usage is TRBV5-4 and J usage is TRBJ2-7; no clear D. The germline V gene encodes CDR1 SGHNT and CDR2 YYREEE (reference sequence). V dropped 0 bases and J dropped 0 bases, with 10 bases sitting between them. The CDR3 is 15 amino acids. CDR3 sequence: CASSLGALSSYEQYF. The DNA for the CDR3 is TGTGCCAGCAGCTTGGGGGCGCTTAGCTCCTACGAGCAGTACTTC.

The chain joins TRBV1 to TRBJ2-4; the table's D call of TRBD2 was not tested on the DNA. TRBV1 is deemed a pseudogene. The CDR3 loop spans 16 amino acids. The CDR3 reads CTSKGLAGVAKNIQYF. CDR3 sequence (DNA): TGCACCAGCAAGGGACTAGCGGGGGTAGCCAAAAACATTCAGTACTTC.

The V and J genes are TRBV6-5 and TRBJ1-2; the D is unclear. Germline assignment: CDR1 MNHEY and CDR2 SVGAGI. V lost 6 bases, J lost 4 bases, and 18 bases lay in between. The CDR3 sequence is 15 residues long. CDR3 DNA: TGTGCCAGCAGGGGGTCGGCGGGGATCCTCTATGGCTACACCTTC. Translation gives CASRGSAGILYGYTF.

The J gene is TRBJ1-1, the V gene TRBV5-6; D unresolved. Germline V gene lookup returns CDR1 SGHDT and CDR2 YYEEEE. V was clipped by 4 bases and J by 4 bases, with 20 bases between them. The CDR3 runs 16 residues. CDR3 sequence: CASSPYNRGVGTEAFF. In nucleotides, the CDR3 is TGTGCCAGCAGCCCTTACAATCGGGGTGTGGGCACTGAAGCTTTCTTT. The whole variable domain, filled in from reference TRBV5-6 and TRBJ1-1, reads DAGVTQSPTHLIKTRGQQVTLRCSPKSGHDTVSWYQQALGQGPQFIFQYYEEEERQRGNFPDRFSGHQFPNYSSELNVNALLLGDSALYLCASSPYNRGVGTEAFFGQGTRLTVV.

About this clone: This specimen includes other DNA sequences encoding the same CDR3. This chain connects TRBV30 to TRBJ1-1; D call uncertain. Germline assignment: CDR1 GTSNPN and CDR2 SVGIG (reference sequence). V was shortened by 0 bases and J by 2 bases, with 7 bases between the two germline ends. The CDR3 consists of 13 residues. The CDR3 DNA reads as TGTGCCTGGAGTGTAGAGGGAAACACTGAAGCTTTCTTT. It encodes CAWSVEGNTEAFF.

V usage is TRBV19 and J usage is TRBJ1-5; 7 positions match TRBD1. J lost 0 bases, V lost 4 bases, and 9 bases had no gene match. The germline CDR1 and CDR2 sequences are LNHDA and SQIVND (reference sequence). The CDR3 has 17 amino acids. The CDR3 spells CASSTTAGTDSNQPQHF. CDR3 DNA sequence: TGTGCCAGTAGTACCACCGCCGGGACAGATAGCAATCAGCCCCAGCATTTT.

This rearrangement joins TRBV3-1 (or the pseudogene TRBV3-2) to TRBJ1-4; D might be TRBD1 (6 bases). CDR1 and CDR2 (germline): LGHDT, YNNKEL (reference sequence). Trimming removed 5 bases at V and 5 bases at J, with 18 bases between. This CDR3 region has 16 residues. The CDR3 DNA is TGTGCCAGCAGCTACGGCGGGGGGGCCTTGAATGAAAAACTGTTTTTT. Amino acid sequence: CASSYGGGALNEKLFF.

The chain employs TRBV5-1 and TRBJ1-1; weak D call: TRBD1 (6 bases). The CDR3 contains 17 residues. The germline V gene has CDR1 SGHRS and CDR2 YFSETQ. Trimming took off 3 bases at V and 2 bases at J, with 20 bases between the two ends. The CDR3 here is CASSSSDTGQTNTEAFF. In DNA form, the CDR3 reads TGCGCCAGCAGCTCATCAGATACCGGACAGACAAACACTGAAGCTTTCTTT.

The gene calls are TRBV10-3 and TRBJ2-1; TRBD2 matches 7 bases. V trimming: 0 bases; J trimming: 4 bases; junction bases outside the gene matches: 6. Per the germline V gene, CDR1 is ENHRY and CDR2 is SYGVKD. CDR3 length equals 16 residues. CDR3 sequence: CAISESSGGGYNEQFF. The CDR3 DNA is TGTGCCATCAGTGAGTCGTCGGGAGGAGGGTACAATGAGCAGTTCTTC.

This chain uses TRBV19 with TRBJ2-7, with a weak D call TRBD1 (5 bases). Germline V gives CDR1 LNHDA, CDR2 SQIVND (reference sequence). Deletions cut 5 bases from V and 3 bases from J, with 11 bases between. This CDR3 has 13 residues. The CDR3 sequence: CASSQTQGYEQYF. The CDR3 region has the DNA TGTGCCAGTAGTCAAACCCAGGGCTACGAGCAGTACTTC.